This note documents a single TCR beta chain sequence. The sample originates from a study of molecular identifiers for immune sequencing clone quantification. Each CDR3 protein gets one entry after TCRdb re-called the PCR reads with MiXCR. The sample includes over 550,000 distinct CDR3 sequences, 25% seen only once; the top ten take 0.78%. This TCR derives from a human donor in good health. Some libraries in this study had Jurkat cell RNA spiked in. The specimen sequenced was naive CD8+ T cells from blood, with Jurkat cell RNA spiked in. Subset: FACS-sorted CD8+CD4-CCR7+CD45RA+ naive T cells.

The CDR3 loop reads CATSDGTSFDEQFF. CDR3 in DNA: TGTGCCACCAGTGATGGGACTAGTTTCGATGAGCAGTTCTTC. The chain combines TRBV24-1 with TRBJ2-1, with 8 bases matching TRBD2. CDR1 and CDR2 from the germline V gene are KGHDR and SFDVKD. V lost 3 bases, J lost 8 bases, and 5 bases stayed unmatched. The CDR3 totals 14 residues.